The sequence of this T cell receptor beta chain was determined in a study of CD8+ T cells in alopecia areata. Patients with alopecia areata provided lesional scalp punch biopsies as well as peripheral blood. General study results and limits: Researchers report lesional scalp, most notably alopecia totalis/universalis, outstripped normal scalp in clonality. Against the mouse data, patients shared TCRs less clearly, possibly for HLA reasons.

Once RNA had been extracted, it was reverse transcribed into cDNA to act as the sequencing template. Profiled with immunoSEQ multiplex PCR; TCRdb holds only in-frame clones, not every one. The sample includes 100,000 to 150,000 clones, 47% of them seen just once. This clone was detected a few times. What it recognizes is unknown. CDR1 and CDR2 from the germline V gene are MDHEN and SYDVKM. This CDR3 has 11 residues. With 6 bases removed from V and 5 bases from J, the gap between germline ends came to 5 bases. This chain links TRBV28 with TRBJ1-5; D uncertain. This sequence originates from a human donor with alopecia areata. What was sequenced was NKG2D-low CD8+ T cells sorted from blood. The CDR3 spells CASSSHQPQHF. CDR3 nucleotides: TGTGCCAGCAGCTCTCATCAGCCCCAGCATTTT.